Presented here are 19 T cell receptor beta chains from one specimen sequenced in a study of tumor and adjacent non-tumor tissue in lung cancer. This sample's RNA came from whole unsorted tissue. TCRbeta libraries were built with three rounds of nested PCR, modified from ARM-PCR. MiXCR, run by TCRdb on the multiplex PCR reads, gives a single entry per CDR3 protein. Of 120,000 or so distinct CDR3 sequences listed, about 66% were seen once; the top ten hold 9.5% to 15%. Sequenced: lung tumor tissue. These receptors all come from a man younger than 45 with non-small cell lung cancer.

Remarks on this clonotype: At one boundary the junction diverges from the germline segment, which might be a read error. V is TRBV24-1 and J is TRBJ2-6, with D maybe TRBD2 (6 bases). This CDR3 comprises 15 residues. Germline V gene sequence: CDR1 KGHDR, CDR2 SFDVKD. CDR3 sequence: CATIDPGLGANVLTF. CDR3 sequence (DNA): TGTGCCACCATTGACCCGGGACTTGGGGCCAACGTCCTAACTTTC.

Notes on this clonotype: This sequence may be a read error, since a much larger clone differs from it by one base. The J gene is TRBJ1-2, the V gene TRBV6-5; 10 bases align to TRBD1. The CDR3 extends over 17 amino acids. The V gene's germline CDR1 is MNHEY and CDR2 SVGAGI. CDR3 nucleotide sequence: TGTGCCAGCGGTTACTCCAAGGGACAGGGGAAAAACTATGGCTACACCTTC. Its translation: CASGYSKGQGKNYGYTF.

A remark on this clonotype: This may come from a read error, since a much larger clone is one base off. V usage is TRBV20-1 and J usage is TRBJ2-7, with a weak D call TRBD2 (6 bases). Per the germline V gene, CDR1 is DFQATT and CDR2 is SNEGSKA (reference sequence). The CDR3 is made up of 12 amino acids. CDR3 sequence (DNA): TGCACTGCTCGTTCGGGGGCCTACGAGCAGTACTTC. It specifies CTARSGAYEQYF.

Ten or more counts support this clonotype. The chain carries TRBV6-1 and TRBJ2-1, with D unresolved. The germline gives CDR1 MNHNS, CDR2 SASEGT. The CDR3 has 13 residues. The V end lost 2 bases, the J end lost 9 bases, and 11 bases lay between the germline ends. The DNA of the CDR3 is TGTGCCAGCAGTGAACCGTGGGCCAGTGAGCAGTTCTTC. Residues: CASSEPWASEQFF.

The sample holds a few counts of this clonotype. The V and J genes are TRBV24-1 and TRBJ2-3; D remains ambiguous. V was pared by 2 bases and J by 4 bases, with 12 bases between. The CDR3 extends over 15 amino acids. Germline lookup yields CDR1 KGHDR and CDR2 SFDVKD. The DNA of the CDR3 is TGTGCCACCAGTGATTCAATGACGGGCGCAGATACGCAGTATTTT. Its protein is CATSDSMTGADTQYF.

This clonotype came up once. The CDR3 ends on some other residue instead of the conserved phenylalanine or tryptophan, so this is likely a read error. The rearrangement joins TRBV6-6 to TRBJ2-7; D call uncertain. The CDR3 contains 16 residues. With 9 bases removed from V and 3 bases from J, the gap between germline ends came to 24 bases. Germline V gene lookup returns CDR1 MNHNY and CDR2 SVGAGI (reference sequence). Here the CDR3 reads CASSVGQTSHYYEQYC. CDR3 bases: TGTGCCAGTAGTGTAGGCCAGACAAGCCATTACTACGAGCAGTACTGC.

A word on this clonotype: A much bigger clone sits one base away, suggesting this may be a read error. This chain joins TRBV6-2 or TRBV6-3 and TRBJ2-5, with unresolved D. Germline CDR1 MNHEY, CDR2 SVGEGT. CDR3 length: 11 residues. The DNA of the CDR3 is TGTGTCAGCAGTTCCTGGGAGACCCAGTACTTC. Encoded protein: CVSSSWETQYF.

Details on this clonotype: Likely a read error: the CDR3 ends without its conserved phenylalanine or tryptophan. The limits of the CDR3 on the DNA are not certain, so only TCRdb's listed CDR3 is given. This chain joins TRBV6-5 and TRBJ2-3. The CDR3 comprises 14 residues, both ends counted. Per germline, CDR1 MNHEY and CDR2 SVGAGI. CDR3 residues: CASSYQGSGDTHYL.

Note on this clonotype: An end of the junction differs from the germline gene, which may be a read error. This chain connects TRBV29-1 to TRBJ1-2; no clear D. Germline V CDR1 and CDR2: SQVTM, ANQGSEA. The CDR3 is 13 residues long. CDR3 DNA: TGTAGCGTGCGAGACTCGGAAAGATATGGCTACACCTTC. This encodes CSVRDSERYGYTF.

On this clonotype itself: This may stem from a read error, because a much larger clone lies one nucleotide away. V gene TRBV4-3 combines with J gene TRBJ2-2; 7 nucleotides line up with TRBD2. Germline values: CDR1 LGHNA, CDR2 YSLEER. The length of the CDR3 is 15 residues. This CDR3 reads CASSQGPSGTGKLFF. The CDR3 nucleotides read TGCGCCAGCAGCCAAGGTCCTAGCGGCACCGGGAAGCTGTTTTTT.

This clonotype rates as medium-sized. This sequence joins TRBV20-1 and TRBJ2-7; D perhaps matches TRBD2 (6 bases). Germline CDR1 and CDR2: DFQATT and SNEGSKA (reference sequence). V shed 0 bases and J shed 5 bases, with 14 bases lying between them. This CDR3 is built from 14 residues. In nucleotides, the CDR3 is TGCAGTGCTAGAGATCTTGGAGGGTCTAACGAGCAGTACTTC. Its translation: CSARDLGGSNEQYF.

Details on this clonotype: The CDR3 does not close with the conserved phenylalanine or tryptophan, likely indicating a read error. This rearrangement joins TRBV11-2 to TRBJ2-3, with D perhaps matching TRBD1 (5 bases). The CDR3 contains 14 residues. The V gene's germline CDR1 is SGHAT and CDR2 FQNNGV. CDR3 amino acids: CASSPRVRADTQYL. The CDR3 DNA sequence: TGTGCGAGCAGCCCCAGGGTAAGGGCAGATACGCAGTATCTT.

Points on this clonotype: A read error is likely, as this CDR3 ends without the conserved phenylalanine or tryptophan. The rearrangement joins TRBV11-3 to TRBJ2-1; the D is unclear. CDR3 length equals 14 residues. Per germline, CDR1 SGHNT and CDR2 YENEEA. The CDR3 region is CASSIDASVDEQFS. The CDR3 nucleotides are TGTGCCAGCAGCATAGATGCATCAGTTGATGAGCAGTTCTCC.

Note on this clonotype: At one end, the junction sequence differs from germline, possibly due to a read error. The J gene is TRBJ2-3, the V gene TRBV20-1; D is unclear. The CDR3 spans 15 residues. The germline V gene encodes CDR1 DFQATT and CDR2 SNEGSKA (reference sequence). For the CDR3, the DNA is TGCAGTGCTAGCTCCCGCGTGGGTGGGATAGATACGCAGTATTTC. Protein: CSASSRVGGIDTQYF.

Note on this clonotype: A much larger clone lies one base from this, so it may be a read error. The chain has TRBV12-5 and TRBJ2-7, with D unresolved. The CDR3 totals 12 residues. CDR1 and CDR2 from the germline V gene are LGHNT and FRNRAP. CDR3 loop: CVSGLGSYEQYF. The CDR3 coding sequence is TGTGTTAGTGGTTTGGGCTCCTACGAGCAGTACTTC. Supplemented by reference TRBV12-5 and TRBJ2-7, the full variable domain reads DARVTQTPRHKVTEMGQEVTMRCQPILGHNTVFWYRQTMMQGLELLAYFRNRAPLDDSGMPKDRFSAEMPDATLATLKIQPSEPRDSAVYFCVSGLGSYEQYFGPGTRLTVT.

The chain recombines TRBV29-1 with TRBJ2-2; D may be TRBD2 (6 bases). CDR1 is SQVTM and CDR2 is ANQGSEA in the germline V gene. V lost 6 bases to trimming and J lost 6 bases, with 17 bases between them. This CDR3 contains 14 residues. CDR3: CSVSRGGYSGELFF. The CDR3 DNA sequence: TGCAGCGTCTCCCGGGGAGGATACTCCGGGGAGCTGTTTTTT.

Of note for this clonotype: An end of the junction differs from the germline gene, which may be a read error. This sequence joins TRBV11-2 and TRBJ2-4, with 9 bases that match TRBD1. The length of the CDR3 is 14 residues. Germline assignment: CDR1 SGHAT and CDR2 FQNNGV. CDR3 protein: CTSSFTDRGYIQYF. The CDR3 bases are TGTACCAGCAGCTTCACGGACAGGGGTTACATTCAGTACTTT.

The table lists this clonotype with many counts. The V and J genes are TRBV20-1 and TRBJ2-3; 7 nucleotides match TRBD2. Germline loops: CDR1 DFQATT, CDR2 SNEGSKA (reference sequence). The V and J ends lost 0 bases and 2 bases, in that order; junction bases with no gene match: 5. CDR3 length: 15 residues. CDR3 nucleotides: TGCAGTGCTAGAGATTTCGCGGGGGACACAGATACGCAGTATTTT. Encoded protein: CSARDFAGDTDTQYF.

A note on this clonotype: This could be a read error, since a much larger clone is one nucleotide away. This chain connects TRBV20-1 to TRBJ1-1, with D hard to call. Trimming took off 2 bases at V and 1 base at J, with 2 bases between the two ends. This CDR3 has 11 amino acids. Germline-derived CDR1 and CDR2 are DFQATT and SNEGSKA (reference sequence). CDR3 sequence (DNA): TGCAGTGCTAGAAGGAACACTGAAGCTTTCTTT. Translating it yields CSARRNTEAFF.